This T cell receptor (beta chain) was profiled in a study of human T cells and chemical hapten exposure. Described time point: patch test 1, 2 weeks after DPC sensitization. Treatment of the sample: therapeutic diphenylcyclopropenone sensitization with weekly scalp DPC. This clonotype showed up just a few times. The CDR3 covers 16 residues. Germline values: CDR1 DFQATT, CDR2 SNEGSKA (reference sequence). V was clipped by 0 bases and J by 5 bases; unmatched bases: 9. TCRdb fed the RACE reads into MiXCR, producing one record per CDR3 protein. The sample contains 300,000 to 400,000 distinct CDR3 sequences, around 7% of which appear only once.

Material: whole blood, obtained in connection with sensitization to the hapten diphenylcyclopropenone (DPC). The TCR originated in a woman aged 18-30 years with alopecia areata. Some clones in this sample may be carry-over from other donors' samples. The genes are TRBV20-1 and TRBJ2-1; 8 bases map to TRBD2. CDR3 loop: CSARDSERGIHNEQFF. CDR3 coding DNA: TGCAGTGCTAGAGATAGTGAGCGGGGGATTCACAATGAGCAGTTCTTC.